What follows are 9 T cell receptor beta chains derived from one specimen sequenced in a study of cytomegalovirus exposure and HLA in healthy donors. Researchers ran the PCR with 60 Vbeta and 13 Jbeta primers. Assay used: immunoSEQ multiplex PCR; TCRdb lists only in-frame clones, some missing. The sample includes tens of thousands of clones. The sequencing input was PBMCs. Receptor source: a woman in her forties in good health and CMV-seropositive.

The chain uses TRBV7-9 and TRBJ2-2; 10 bases align to TRBD1. V gave up 3 bases and J gave up 7 bases; unmatched junction bases: 5. Germline V gives CDR1 SEHNR, CDR2 FQNEAQ (reference sequence). This CDR3 has 15 amino acids. The CDR3 region has the DNA TGTGCCAGCAGCTTGGACAGGGGGAGAGGCGGGGAGCTGTTTTTT. Its protein is CASSLDRGRGGELFF. Using reference TRBV7-9 and TRBJ2-2 for the parts outside the CDR3, the full variable domain is DTGVSQNPRHKITKRGQNVTFRCDPISEHNRLYWYRQTLGQGPEFLTYFQNEAQLEKSRLLSDRFSAERPKGSFSTLEIQRTEQGDSAMYLCASSLDRGRGGELFFGEGSRLTVL.

This chain links TRBV7-2 with TRBJ2-6, with a weak D call TRBD2 (5 bases). From germline, CDR1 is SGHTA and CDR2 FQGNSA. Trimming took off 1 base at V and 1 base at J, with 5 bases between the two ends. The CDR3 sequence is 15 residues long. The CDR3 DNA reads as TGTGCCAGCAGCTTAGGAGGGTCTGGGGCCAACGTCCTGACTTTC. Translated, it gives CASSLGGSGANVLTF.

The CDR3 region is CASSLLGRGGNTIYF. The CDR3 nucleotides read TGTGCCAGCAGTTTACTAGGCAGGGGTGGCAACACCATATATTTT. This sequence joins TRBV27 and TRBJ1-3, with D maybe TRBD1 (6 bases). CDR1 and CDR2 from the germline V gene are MNHEY and SMNVEV (reference sequence). The ends were cut back, 2 bases at V and 7 bases at J, with 15 bases in the middle. This CDR3 contains 15 residues.

V is TRBV30 and J is TRBJ2-1; D perhaps matches TRBD1 (6 bases). From germline, CDR1 is GTSNPN and CDR2 SVGIG (reference sequence). This CDR3 is 13 amino acids long. The germline V and J ends were trimmed by 8 bases and 6 bases, with 17 bases remaining between them. CDR3 coding DNA: TGTGCCCGGTCCCAGGGGTTCGGCAATGAGCAGTTCTTC. As protein: CARSQGFGNEQFF. The variable domain in full, completed from reference TRBV30 and TRBJ2-1, reads SQTIHQWPATLVQPVGSPLSLECTVEGTSNPNLYWYRQAAGRGLQLLFYSVGIGQISSEVPQNLSASRPQDRQFILSSKKLLLSDSGFYLCARSQGFGNEQFFGPGTRLTVL.

This sequence joins TRBV19 and TRBJ2-1; no clear D. The CDR3 covers 13 residues. Germline-derived CDR1 and CDR2 are LNHDA and SQIVND (reference sequence). Trimming shortened V by 5 bases and J by 10 bases, and 15 bases separated the two germline ends. The CDR3 loop is CASSSTVGLEQFF. The DNA of the CDR3 is TGTGCCAGTAGTTCTACGGTTGGTTTAGAGCAGTTCTTC.

The chain links TRBV4-3 to TRBJ2-6; D is uncertain. This CDR3 has 15 amino acids. Germline values: CDR1 LGHNA, CDR2 YSLEER. Trimming cost V 0 bases and J 2 bases, with 5 bases left between them. The CDR3 here is CASSQDLAGANVLTF. Here the CDR3 DNA reads TGCGCCAGCAGCCAAGATCTAGCTGGGGCCAACGTCCTGACTTTC.

The rearrangement links TRBV5-8 to TRBJ2-5; D is possibly TRBD1 (5 bases). Trimming removed 4 bases from V and 5 bases from J, with 18 bases in between. The V gene's germline CDR1 is SGHTS and CDR2 YDEGEE. The CDR3 runs 15 residues. CDR3 residues: CASSEAPLRVETQYF. CDR3 nucleotides: TGTGCCAGCAGCGAGGCCCCCCTCAGGGTGGAGACCCAGTACTTC. Using reference TRBV5-8 and TRBJ2-5 for the parts outside the CDR3, the full variable domain is EAGVTQSPTHLIKTRGQQATLRCSPISGHTSVYWYQQALGLGLQFLLWYDEGEERNRGNFPPRFSGRQFPNYSSELNVNALELEDSALYLCASSEAPLRVETQYFGPGTRLLVL.

This chain uses TRBV6-5 with TRBJ1-1, with D perhaps TRBD1 (5 bases). CDR1 and CDR2 from the germline V gene are MNHEY and SVGAGI. This CDR3 contains 15 residues. The V gene lost 7 bases and the J gene lost 0 bases, with 15 bases spanning the gap. The CDR3 coding sequence is TGTGCCAGCACCGACGGGGGGAACATGAACACTGAAGCTTTCTTT. Translated: CASTDGGNMNTEAFF.

The J gene is TRBJ1-1, the V gene TRBV18; D is possibly TRBD1 (6 bases). CDR1 and CDR2 from the germline V gene are KGHSH and LQKENI. The V end lost 4 bases, the J end lost 3 bases, and 9 bases lay between the germline ends. This CDR3 comprises 13 residues. CDR3: CASSQGGDTEAFF. The CDR3 DNA reads as TGTGCCAGCTCACAAGGGGGGGACACTGAAGCTTTCTTT.